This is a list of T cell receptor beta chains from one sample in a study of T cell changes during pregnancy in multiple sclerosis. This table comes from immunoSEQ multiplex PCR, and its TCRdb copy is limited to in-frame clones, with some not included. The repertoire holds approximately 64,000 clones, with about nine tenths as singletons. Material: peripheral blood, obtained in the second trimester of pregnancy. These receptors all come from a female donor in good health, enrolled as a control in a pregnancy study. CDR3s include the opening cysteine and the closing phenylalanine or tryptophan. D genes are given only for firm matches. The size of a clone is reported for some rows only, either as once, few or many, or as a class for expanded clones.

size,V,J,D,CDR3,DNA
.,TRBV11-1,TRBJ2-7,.,CASSLESRPSSEQYF,TGTGCCAGCAGCTTAGAGTCTCGTCCTAGTAGCGAGCAGTACTTC
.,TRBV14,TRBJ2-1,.,CASSPTVNNEQFF,TGTGCCAGCAGCCCGACAGTTAACAATGAGCAGTTCTTC
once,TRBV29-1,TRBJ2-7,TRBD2,CSAGAGGLYEQYF,TGCAGCGCCGGAGCGGGAGGACTCTACGAGCAGTACTTC
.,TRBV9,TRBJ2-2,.,CASSVGTGSELFF,TGTGCCAGCAGCGTAGGAACAGGTTCGGAGCTGTTTTTT
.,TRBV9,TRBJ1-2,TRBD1,CASSAEGAGLGYGYTF,TGTGCCAGCAGCGCAGAGGGGGCAGGTTTGGGCTATGGCTACACCTTC
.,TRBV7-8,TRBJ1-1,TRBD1,CASSSLDRGRAFF,TGTGCCAGCAGCTCCCTCGACAGGGGTCGCGCTTTCTTT
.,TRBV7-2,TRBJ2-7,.,CASSSRVPREQYF,TGTGCCAGCAGCTCCCGGGTCCCTCGGGAGCAGTACTTC
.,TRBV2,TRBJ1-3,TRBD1,CASSAGTGVRNTIYF,TGTGCCAGCAGTGCCGGGACAGGGGTGCGAAACACCATATATTTT
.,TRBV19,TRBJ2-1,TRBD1,CASSTLTTGGEQFF,TGTGCCAGTAGTACCCTCACCACAGGGGGTGAGCAGTTCTTC
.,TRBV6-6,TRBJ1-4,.,CASSFLSPREGEKLFF,TGTGCCAGCAGTTTTCTTAGTCCCAGGGAGGGAGAAAAACTGTTTTTT
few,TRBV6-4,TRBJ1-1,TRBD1,CASSDNSNEAGGNEAFF,TGTGCCAGCAGTGACAATAGTAACGAGGCAGGGGGCAATGAAGCTTTCTTT
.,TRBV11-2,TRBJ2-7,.,CASSFLGAALGEQYF,TGTGCCAGCAGCTTCCTGGGGGCAGCCTTGGGGGAGCAGTACTTC
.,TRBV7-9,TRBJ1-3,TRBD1,CASSVGQAVAGNTIYF,TGTGCCAGCAGCGTGGGACAGGCGGTCGCTGGAAACACCATATATTTT
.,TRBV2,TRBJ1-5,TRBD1,CASSLTGGGQPQHF,TGTGCCAGCAGTCTCACAGGGGGCGGACAGCCCCAGCATTTT
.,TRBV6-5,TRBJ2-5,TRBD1,CASSYGTAQETQYF,TGTGCCAGCAGTTATGGGACAGCGCAAGAGACCCAGTACTTC